This TCR beta chain originates from a study of beta chain features in type 1 diabetes. Expressed TCRB transcripts were sequenced after all isolated RNA was converted to cDNA. Repertoires were generated with immunoSEQ multiplex PCR, while TCRdb's copy carries only in-frame clones and drops some. The sample lists some 70,000 clones, approximately 50% occurring once. Regarding this clone: Its antigen is not identified. One junction end does not reproduce the germline sequence, and a read error may be involved.

A sort by CD45RO/CCR7/CD25/CD127/CD95/CD27 yielded CD4+ naive, central memory, regulatory and stem cell-like memory cells. Germline CDR1 is MNHEY and CDR2 is SVGAGI. The CDR3 contains 15 residues. Study conclusions and caveats: Among patients, naive, central memory and Treg TCRB repertoires appeared more similar than among healthy donors. Any HLA effect on TCRB rearrangement was left unresolved by small sub-analyses. Moderately but significantly shorter TCRB CDR3s were found in Type 1 diabetes patients in all four CD4+ subsets. Type 1 diabetes patients had VDJ junctions that carried fewer insertions and more deletions.

The receptor's source is a man aged 30-40 years with type 1 diabetes. The chain recombines TRBV6-5 with TRBJ2-7, with TRBD1 identical over 7 bases. Sequencing input: central memory CD4+ T cells from blood. The CDR3 region is CASSYLKGAGYEQYF. The CDR3 DNA reads as TGTGCCAGCAGCTACTTAAAGGGGGCCGGGTACGAGCAGTACTTC.